This TCR beta chain was captured by sequencing in a study of T-cell memory formation after mild COVID-19. In the study overall: Largely donor-specific sequence clusters came from a couple of donors.

TCRdb itself ran the 5' RACE reads through MiXCR, one entry per CDR3 protein. The sample includes about 88,000 distinct CDR3 sequences, approximately 25% of them seen just once. This clonotype was seen only a few times. CDR1 and CDR2 from the germline V gene are MDHEN and SYDVKM. Germline trimming cut 7 bases from V and 0 bases from J; bases unmatched to any gene: 7. This CDR3 spans 15 amino acids. Sequenced input: PBMCs or a T cell subset sorted from them (not recorded which). The receptor's source is a young man who had mild COVID-19 (a few samples of this study predate the infection). Cell type and time point are not known. This rearrangement joins TRBV28 to TRBJ2-5; 8 bases match TRBD1. The CDR3 nucleotides are TGTGCCAGCACTGGGACAGGAGAATACCAAGAGACCCAGTACTTC. This codes for CASTGTGEYQETQYF.